The TCR beta chain under discussion was sequenced for a study of T cell repertoires in cytomegalovirus infection. As for the study in general: Well-studied HLA-B-restricted epitopes and recently identified HLA-C-restricted epitopes of CMV were both used in the study. Evidence of both CMV infection and a matching HLA type came from public TCR beta signatures. Overall study results and limits: The cumulative frequency of public TCR beta families identified carriers of CMV plus the relevant HLA. Dominating the ex vivo response were HLA-C-restricted CMV-specific TCR beta clonotypes.

V was shortened by 7 bases and J by 1 base, with 16 bases between the two germline ends. The CDR3 sequence is 15 residues long. CDR1 is SGHVS, CDR2 FQNEAQ, per germline. This clonotype was detected only a few times. Its target is not known. TCRdb re-called the reads through MiXCR, storing one row per CDR3 protein. The data contain a few hundred thousand distinct CDR3 sequences, about 40% of them singletons. Material: cultured PBMCs, obtained from culture after CMV antigen stimulation. This sequence was found in a human donor in good health (CMV status not recorded). Some clones in this sample may be carry-over from other donors' samples. The J gene is TRBJ1-2, the V gene TRBV7-8; TRBD1 might be the D (5 bases). The CDR3 is CASIDPKDNNYGYTF. CDR3 nucleotide sequence: TGTGCCAGCATCGACCCCAAGGACAATAACTATGGCTACACCTTC.